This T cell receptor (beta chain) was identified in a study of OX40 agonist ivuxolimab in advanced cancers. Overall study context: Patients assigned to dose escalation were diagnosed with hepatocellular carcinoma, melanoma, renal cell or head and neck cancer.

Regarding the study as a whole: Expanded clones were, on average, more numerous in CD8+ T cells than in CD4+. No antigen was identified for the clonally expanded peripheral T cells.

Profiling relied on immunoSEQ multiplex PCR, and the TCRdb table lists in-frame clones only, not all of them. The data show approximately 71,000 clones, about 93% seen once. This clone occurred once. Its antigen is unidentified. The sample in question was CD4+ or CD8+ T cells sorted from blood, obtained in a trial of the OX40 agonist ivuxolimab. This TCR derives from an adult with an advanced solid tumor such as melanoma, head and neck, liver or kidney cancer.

The CDR3 DNA follows: TGCGCCAGCAGTGAGAGGGGGACAGGACTACGGGAGCAGTACTTC. This gives the protein CASSERGTGLREQYF. This chain connects TRBV10-1 to TRBJ2-7, with 8 nucleotides matching TRBD1. The germline V gene has CDR1 WNHNN and CDR2 SYGVQD (reference sequence). CDR3 size: 15 residues. With 2 bases clipped from V and 7 bases from J, the junction kept 10 bases outside the gene matches.